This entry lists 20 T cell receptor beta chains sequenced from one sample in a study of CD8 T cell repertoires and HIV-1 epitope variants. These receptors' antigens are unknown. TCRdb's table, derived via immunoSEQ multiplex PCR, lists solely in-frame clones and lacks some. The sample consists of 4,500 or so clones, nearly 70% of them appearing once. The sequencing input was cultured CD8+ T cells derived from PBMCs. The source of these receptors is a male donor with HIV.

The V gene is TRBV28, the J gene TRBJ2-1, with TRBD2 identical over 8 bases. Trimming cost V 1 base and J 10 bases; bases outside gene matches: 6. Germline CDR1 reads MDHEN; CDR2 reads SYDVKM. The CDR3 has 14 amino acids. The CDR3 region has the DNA TGTGCCAGCAGTTTATCGCGGGGGGCTATGGAGCAGTTCTTC. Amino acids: CASSLSRGAMEQFF.

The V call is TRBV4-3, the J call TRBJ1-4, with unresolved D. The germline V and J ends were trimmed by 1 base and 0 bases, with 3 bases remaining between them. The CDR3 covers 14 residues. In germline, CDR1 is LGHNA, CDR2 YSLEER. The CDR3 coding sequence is TGCGCCAGCAGCCAAGTTGCAACTAATGAAAAACTGTTTTTT. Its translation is CASSQVATNEKLFF.

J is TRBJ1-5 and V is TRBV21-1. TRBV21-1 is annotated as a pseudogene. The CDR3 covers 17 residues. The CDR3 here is CASRVLLATWHHQPQHF. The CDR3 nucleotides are TGTGCCAGCAGGGTCTTGCTAGCTACTTGGCATCATCAGCCCCAGCATTTT.

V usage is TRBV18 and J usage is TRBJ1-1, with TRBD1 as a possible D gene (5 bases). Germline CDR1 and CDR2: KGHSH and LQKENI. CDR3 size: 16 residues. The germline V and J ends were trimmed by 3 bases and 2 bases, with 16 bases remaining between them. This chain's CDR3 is CASSPRDLLGNTEAFF. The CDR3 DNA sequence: TGTGCCAGCTCACCCCGGGACCTATTAGGAAACACTGAAGCTTTCTTT.

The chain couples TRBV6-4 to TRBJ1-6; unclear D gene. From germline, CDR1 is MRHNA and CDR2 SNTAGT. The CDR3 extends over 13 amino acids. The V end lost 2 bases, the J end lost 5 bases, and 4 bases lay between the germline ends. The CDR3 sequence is CASSDGDNSPLHF. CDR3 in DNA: TGTGCCAGCAGTGACGGAGATAATTCACCCCTCCACTTT.

The CDR3 loop is CASCPGAFAEQYF. In DNA, the CDR3 is TGTGCCAGCTGTCCGGGAGCCTTTGCAGAGCAGTACTTC. V is TRBV28 and J is TRBJ2-7; D perhaps matches TRBD2 (6 bases). The length of the CDR3 is 13 residues. Germline values: CDR1 MDHEN, CDR2 SYDVKM. The V end lost 8 bases, the J end lost 7 bases, and 18 bases lay between the germline ends.

In nucleotides, the CDR3 is TGCAGCGTTGAAGGGCTGCACTATGGCTACACCTTC. Residues: CSVEGLHYGYTF. The rearrangement joins TRBV29-1 to TRBJ1-2, with D unresolved. The germline V and J ends were trimmed by 1 base and 3 bases, with 6 bases remaining between them. The CDR3 is made up of 12 amino acids. CDR1 is SQVTM and CDR2 is ANQGSEA in the germline V gene.

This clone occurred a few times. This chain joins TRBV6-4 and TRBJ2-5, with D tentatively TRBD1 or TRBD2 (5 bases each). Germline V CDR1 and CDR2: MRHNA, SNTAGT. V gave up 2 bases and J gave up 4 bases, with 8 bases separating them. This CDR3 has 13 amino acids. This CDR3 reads CASSDRGRETQYF. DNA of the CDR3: TGTGCCAGCAGTGACAGGGGACGAGAGACCCAGTACTTC.

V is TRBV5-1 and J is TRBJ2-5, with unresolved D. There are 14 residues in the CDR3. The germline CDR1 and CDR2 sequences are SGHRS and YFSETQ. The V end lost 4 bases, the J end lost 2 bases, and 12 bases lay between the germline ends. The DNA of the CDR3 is TGCGCCAGCAGCCTTTTCAAAGTACAAGAGACCCAGTACTTC. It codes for CASSLFKVQETQYF. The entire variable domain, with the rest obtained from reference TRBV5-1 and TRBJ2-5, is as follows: KAGVTQTPRYLIKTRGQQVTLSCSPISGHRSVSWYQQTPGQGLQFLFEYFSETQRNKGNFPGRFSGRQFSNSRSEMNVSTLELGDSALYLCASSLFKVQETQYFGPGTRLLVL.

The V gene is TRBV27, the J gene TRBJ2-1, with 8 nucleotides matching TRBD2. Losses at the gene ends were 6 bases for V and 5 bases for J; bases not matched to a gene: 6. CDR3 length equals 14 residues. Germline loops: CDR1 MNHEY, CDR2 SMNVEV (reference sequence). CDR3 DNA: TGTGCCAGCAGCTTAGCGGGACTCAACAATGAGCAGTTCTTC. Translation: CASSLAGLNNEQFF.

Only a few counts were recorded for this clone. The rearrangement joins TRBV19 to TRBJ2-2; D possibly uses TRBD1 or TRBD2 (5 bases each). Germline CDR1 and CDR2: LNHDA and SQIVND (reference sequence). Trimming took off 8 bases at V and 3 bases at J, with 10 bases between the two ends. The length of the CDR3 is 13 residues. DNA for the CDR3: TGTGCCAGTGGGTGGGGGTACACCGGGGAGCTGTTTTTT. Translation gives CASGWGYTGELFF.

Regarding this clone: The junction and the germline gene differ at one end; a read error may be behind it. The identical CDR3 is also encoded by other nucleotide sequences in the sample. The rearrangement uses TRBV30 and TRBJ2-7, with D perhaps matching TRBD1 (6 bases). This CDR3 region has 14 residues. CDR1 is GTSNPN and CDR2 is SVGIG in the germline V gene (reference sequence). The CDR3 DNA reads TGCGCCTGGGACCCGGGACAAGGGTCCTACGAGCAGTACTTC. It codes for CAWDPGQGSYEQYF.

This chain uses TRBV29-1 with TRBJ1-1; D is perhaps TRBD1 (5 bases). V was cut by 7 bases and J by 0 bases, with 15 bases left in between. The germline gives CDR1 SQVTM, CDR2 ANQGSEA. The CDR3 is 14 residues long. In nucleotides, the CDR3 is TGCAGCGCATCCCTGACAGATATGAACACTGAAGCTTTCTTT. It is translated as CSASLTDMNTEAFF. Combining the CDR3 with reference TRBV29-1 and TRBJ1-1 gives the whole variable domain SAVISQKPSRDICQRGTSLTIQCQVDSQVTMMFWYRQQPGQSLTLIATANQGSEATYESGFVIDKFPISRPNLTFSTLTVSNMSPEDSSIYLCSASLTDMNTEAFFGQGTRLTVV.

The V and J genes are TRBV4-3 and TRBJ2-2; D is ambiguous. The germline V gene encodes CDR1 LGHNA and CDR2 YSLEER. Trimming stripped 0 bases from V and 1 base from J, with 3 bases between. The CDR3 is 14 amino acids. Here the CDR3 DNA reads TGCGCCAGCAGCCAAGATGGGAACACCGGGGAGCTGTTTTTT. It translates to CASSQDGNTGELFF.

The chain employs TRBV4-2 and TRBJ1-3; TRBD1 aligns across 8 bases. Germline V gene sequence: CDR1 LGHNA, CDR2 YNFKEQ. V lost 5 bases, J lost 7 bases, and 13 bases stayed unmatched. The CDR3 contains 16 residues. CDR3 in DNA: TGTGCCAGCAGCGCCCGCTCGGACAGGGAACTCAACACCATATATTTT. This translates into CASSARSDRELNTIYF.

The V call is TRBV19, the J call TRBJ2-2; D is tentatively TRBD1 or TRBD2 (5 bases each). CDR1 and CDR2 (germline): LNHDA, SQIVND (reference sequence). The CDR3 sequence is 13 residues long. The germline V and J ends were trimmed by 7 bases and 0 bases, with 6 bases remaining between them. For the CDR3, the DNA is TGTGCCAGTATGGGACCGAACACCGGGGAGCTGTTTTTT. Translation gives CASMGPNTGELFF.

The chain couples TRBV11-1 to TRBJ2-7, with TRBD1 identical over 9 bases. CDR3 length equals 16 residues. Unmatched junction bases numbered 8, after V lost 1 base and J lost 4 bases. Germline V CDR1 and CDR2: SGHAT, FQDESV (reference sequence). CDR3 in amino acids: CASSLGSGTGMYEQYF. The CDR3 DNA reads TGTGCCAGCAGCTTAGGCTCCGGGACAGGGATGTACGAGCAGTACTTC.

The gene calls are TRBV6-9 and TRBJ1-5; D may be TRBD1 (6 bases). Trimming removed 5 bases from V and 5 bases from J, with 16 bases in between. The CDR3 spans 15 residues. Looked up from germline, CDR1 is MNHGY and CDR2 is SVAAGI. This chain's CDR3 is CASSGGQGIHQPQHF. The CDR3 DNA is TGTGCCAGCAGTGGGGGGCAGGGGATACATCAGCCCCAGCATTTT.

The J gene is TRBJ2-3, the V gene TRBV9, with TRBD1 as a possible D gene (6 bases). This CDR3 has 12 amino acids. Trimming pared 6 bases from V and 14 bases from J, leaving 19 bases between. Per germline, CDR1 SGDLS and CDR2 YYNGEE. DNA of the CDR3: TGTGCCAGCACCCTAATTAACCCAGGGGCGTATTTT. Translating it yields CASTLINPGAYF.

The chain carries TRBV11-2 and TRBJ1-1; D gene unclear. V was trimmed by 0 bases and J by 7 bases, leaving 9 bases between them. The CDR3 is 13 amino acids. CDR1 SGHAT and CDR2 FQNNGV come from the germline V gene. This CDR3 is CASSLDPSIEAFF. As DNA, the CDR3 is TGTGCCAGCAGCTTAGATCCCTCTATTGAAGCTTTCTTT.